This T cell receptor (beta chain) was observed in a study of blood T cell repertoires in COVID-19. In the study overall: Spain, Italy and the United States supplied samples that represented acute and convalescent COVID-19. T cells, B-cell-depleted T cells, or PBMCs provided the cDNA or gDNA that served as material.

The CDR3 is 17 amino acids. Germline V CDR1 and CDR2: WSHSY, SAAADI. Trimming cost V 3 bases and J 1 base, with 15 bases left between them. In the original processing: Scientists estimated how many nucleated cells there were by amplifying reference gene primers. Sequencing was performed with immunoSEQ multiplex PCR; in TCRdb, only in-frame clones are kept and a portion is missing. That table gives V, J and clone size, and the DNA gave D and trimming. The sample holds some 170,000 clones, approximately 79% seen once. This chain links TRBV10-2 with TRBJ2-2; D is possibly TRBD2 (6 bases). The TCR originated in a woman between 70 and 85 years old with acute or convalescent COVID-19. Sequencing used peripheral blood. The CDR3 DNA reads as TGCGCCAGCAGTGACAAAATGCGGGAAGGGAACACCGGGGAGCTGTTTTTT. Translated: CASSDKMREGNTGELFF.